This record concerns one T cell receptor (beta chain) sequence. Its antigen remains unidentified. The data belong to a study of human T cells and chemical hapten exposure. The CDR3 is made up of 13 amino acids. The germline CDR1 and CDR2 sequences are DFQATT and SNEGSKA (reference sequence). The junction had 6 bases not matched to a gene; V was cut back by 6 bases and J by 4 bases. In TCRdb, the RACE reads were re-called with MiXCR into one record per CDR3 protein. This sample has about 340,000 distinct CDR3 sequences, with around 7% found just once. Study conclusions and caveats: The study found that PT1 expanded TCR counts correlated positively with patch test score.

Time point described: patch test 1, 2 weeks after DPC sensitization. Described treatment: therapeutic diphenylcyclopropenone sensitization with weekly scalp DPC. The chain employs TRBV20-1 and TRBJ1-5, with TRBD1 matching over 7 bases. The starting material was whole blood, obtained in connection with sensitization to the hapten diphenylcyclopropenone (DPC). This receptor was taken from a woman aged 18-29 years with alopecia areata. Some clones in this sample may be carry-over from other donors' samples. In DNA, the CDR3 is TGCAGTGCCCGCCGGGACAGAAATCAGCCCCAGCATTTT. The encoded protein is CSARRDRNQPQHF.